This is a list of T cell receptor beta chains from one sample in a study of T cells in Graves' hyperthyroidism and ophthalmopathy. TCRdb re-called the multiplex PCR reads with MiXCR, one entry per CDR3 protein. This sample has about 640,000 distinct CDR3 sequences, with around 21% found just once. The sequenced sample consisted of blood. The receptors shown here come from a young man with Graves' ophthalmopathy. Both conserved end residues are part of each CDR3. D genes are given only for firm matches. Only part of the rows carry a size: once, few, many, or a class if the clone is expanded.

d_call: NA
v_call: TRBV2
j_call: TRBJ1-5
clone_size: NA
cdr3_nt: TGTGCCAGCAGTGAGGGGGTCGGGCCCCAGCATTTT
cdr3_aa: CASSEGVGPQHF

d_call: NA
v_call: TRBV7-2
j_call: TRBJ1-2
clone_size: few
cdr3_nt: TGTGCCAGCAGCTCTTTTGCTGGGAACGGCTACACCTTC
cdr3_aa: CASSSFAGNGYTF

d_call: NA
v_call: TRBV19
j_call: TRBJ1-6
clone_size: NA
cdr3_nt: TGTGCCAGTAGTATACAGGGCGAGAATTCACCCCTCCACTTT
cdr3_aa: CASSIQGENSPLHF

d_call: NA
v_call: TRBV7-9
j_call: TRBJ2-5
clone_size: few
cdr3_nt: TGTGCCAGCAGCTCCGGACAGCATGCTCAAGAGACCCAGTACTTC
cdr3_aa: CASSSGQHAQETQYF

d_call: NA
v_call: TRBV10-3
j_call: TRBJ2-7
clone_size: few
cdr3_nt: TGTGCCATCAAGGGGGGTGGGCATGACTCCTACGAGCAGTACTTC
cdr3_aa: CAIKGGGHDSYEQYF

d_call: NA
v_call: TRBV3-1
j_call: TRBJ2-7
clone_size: many
cdr3_nt: TGTGCCAGCAGCCAAGGGGTGGAGCAGTACTTC
cdr3_aa: CASSQGVEQYF

d_call: TRBD2
v_call: TRBV14
j_call: TRBJ2-5
clone_size: NA
cdr3_nt: TGTGCCAGCAGCCAAGAGAAAGGACTAGCCGGGGAGACCCAGTACTTC
cdr3_aa: CASSQEKGLAGETQYF

d_call: NA
v_call: TRBV6-2/TRBV6-3
j_call: TRBJ2-4
clone_size: NA
cdr3_nt: TGTGCCAGCAGGGAGCGAGCCAAAAACATTCAGTACTTC
cdr3_aa: CASRERAKNIQYF

d_call: NA
v_call: TRBV27
j_call: TRBJ2-7
clone_size: few
cdr3_nt: TGTGCCAGCAGTTATTCTAGCGACTCCTACGAGCAGTACTTC
cdr3_aa: CASSYSSDSYEQYF

d_call: NA
v_call: TRBV3-1
j_call: TRBJ1-3
clone_size: NA
cdr3_nt: TGTGCCAGCAGCCTTACAGGAGAACTTGCTGGAAACACCATATATTTT
cdr3_aa: CASSLTGELAGNTIYF

d_call: NA
v_call: TRBV4-1
j_call: TRBJ2-3
clone_size: few
cdr3_nt: TGCGCCAGCAGCCATACGAAAGATACGCAGTATTTT
cdr3_aa: CASSHTKDTQYF

d_call: NA
v_call: TRBV3-1
j_call: TRBJ1-5
clone_size: NA
cdr3_nt: TGTGCCAGCAGCCAAGTCCGGATTAGCAATCAGCCCCAGCATTTT
cdr3_aa: CASSQVRISNQPQHF

d_call: NA
v_call: TRBV6-1
j_call: TRBJ2-3
clone_size: few
cdr3_nt: TGTGCCAGCAGTGTTGACTCCGGCGATACGCAGTATTTT
cdr3_aa: CASSVDSGDTQYF

d_call: NA
v_call: TRBV20-1
j_call: TRBJ1-2
clone_size: many
cdr3_nt: TGCAGTGCTGATGCCTTAAATCCAGGGGTTTATTACTATGGCTACACCTTC
cdr3_aa: CSADALNPGVYYYGYTF

d_call: TRBD2
v_call: TRBV15
j_call: TRBJ2-3
clone_size: NA
cdr3_nt: TGTGCCACCAGCAGGTACCCGGCCCTAGCGGGTGGCGCAGATACGCAGTATTTT
cdr3_aa: CATSRYPALAGGADTQYF

d_call: NA
v_call: TRBV20-1
j_call: TRBJ2-3
clone_size: once
cdr3_nt: TGCAGTGCTAAGTTTAGTAGCGGCCACACAGATACGCAGTATTTT
cdr3_aa: CSAKFSSGHTDTQYF

d_call: TRBD2
v_call: TRBV30
j_call: TRBJ2-1
clone_size: many
cdr3_nt: TGTGCCTGGAGTGTAGGCGGGAGTGCTCTCAATGAGCAGTTCTTC
cdr3_aa: CAWSVGGSALNEQFF

d_call: NA
v_call: TRBV2
j_call: TRBJ2-7
clone_size: NA
cdr3_nt: TGTGCCAGCAGTGAAGCTCTGGAGGGTTGGTCCTACGAGCAGTACTTC
cdr3_aa: CASSEALEGWSYEQYF

d_call: TRBD1
v_call: TRBV4-1
j_call: TRBJ2-7
clone_size: many
cdr3_nt: TGTGCCAGCAGCCAAGGGGACAGGGGACCTTACGAGCAGTACTTC
cdr3_aa: CASSQGDRGPYEQYF

d_call: NA
v_call: TRBV5-1
j_call: TRBJ2-7
clone_size: NA
cdr3_nt: TGCGCCAGCAGCGGAGGGGGACTAACCTACGAGCAGTACTTC
cdr3_aa: CASSGGGLTYEQYF

d_call: TRBD1
v_call: TRBV11-3
j_call: TRBJ2-1
clone_size: NA
cdr3_nt: TGTGCCAGCAGCTCTCCGGGACAGAACTACAATGAGCAGTTCTTC
cdr3_aa: CASSSPGQNYNEQFF

d_call: NA
v_call: TRBV7-2
j_call: TRBJ2-1
clone_size: few
cdr3_nt: TGTGCCAGCAACGACATAAGACTTCGCGTATTCAATGAGCAGTTCTTC
cdr3_aa: CASNDIRLRVFNEQFF

d_call: TRBD2
v_call: TRBV7-3
j_call: TRBJ2-1
clone_size: NA
cdr3_nt: TGTGCCAGCGCTCAGGGACTAGCGGGAAACGTTGAGCAGTTCTTC
cdr3_aa: CASAQGLAGNVEQFF

d_call: NA
v_call: TRBV2
j_call: TRBJ1-1
clone_size: many
cdr3_nt: TGTGCCAGCACGGGGGGGGCCCTGAACACTGAAGCTTTCTTT
cdr3_aa: CASTGGALNTEAFF

d_call: NA
v_call: TRBV20-1
j_call: TRBJ2-7
clone_size: NA
cdr3_nt: TGCAGTGTTAGACTTCTAAGCTCCTACGAGCAGTACTTC
cdr3_aa: CSVRLLSSYEQYF

d_call: NA
v_call: TRBV18
j_call: TRBJ1-5
clone_size: few
cdr3_nt: TGTGCCAGCTCACCAGGTGGCGGGCTTAATCAGCCCCAGCATTTT
cdr3_aa: CASSPGGGLNQPQHF

d_call: NA
v_call: TRBV14
j_call: TRBJ2-1
clone_size: few
cdr3_nt: TGTGCCGGCAGCGCGCCGAAGTGGGGGAGTTCCTACAATGAGCAGTTCTTC
cdr3_aa: CAGSAPKWGSSYNEQFF

d_call: NA
v_call: TRBV28
j_call: TRBJ1-1
clone_size: many
cdr3_nt: TGTGCCAGCAGTTCCCGTTTTAACACTGAAGCTTTCTTT
cdr3_aa: CASSSRFNTEAFF

d_call: TRBD1
v_call: TRBV9
j_call: TRBJ1-4
clone_size: NA
cdr3_nt: TGTGCCAGCAGCTCCCCCTCCGGGACAGGTTTTAATGAAAAACTGTTTTTT
cdr3_aa: CASSSPSGTGFNEKLFF

d_call: TRBD2
v_call: TRBV7-9
j_call: TRBJ2-1
clone_size: NA
cdr3_nt: TGTGCCAGCAGCCCGGGACTAGCGGGAGGGCCTGGCAATGAGCAGTTCTTC
cdr3_aa: CASSPGLAGGPGNEQFF

d_call: TRBD2
v_call: TRBV7-8
j_call: TRBJ2-5
clone_size: NA
cdr3_nt: TGTGCCAGCAGCTTAGGCGGCGGGGGGTACGTGGAGACCCAGTACTTC
cdr3_aa: CASSLGGGGYVETQYF

d_call: TRBD1
v_call: TRBV6-1
j_call: TRBJ1-5
clone_size: few
cdr3_nt: TGTGCCAGCAGTCACGATAGACTCAGGGGGGCTGTTGGTCAGCCCCAGCATTTT
cdr3_aa: CASSHDRLRGAVGQPQHF

d_call: TRBD1
v_call: TRBV27
j_call: TRBJ2-5
clone_size: NA
cdr3_nt: TGTGCCAGCAGCGTCCTTCGACCAGGGGGTCCGACGTACTTC
cdr3_aa: CASSVLRPGGPTYF

d_call: NA
v_call: TRBV6-9
j_call: TRBJ1-4
clone_size: NA
cdr3_nt: TGTGCCAGCAGTTACAACAAAATAACTGAAAAACTGTTTTTT
cdr3_aa: CASSYNKITEKLFF

d_call: NA
v_call: TRBV30
j_call: TRBJ2-2
clone_size: NA
cdr3_nt: TGTGCCTGGAGTCCTCCCCCGACAGGACGACAAGGGGAGCTGTTTTTT
cdr3_aa: CAWSPPPTGRQGELFF

d_call: NA
v_call: TRBV12-3/TRBV12-4
j_call: TRBJ2-5
clone_size: NA
cdr3_nt: TGTGCCAGCAGAGCCGGGGGTTCAGAGACCCAGTACTTC
cdr3_aa: CASRAGGSETQYF

d_call: NA
v_call: TRBV2
j_call: TRBJ2-1
clone_size: NA
cdr3_nt: TGTGCCAGCATGGGGAATTACAATGAGCAGTTCTTC
cdr3_aa: CASMGNYNEQFF

d_call: NA
v_call: TRBV20-1
j_call: TRBJ2-5
clone_size: many
cdr3_nt: TGCAGTGCTCAGACCCGGGCGGAGACCCAGTACTTC
cdr3_aa: CSAQTRAETQYF

d_call: NA
v_call: TRBV28
j_call: TRBJ2-7
clone_size: NA
cdr3_nt: TGTGCCAGCAGTTTAAGGCTGGTAGCGGACGAGCAGTACTTC
cdr3_aa: CASSLRLVADEQYF

d_call: NA
v_call: TRBV7-2
j_call: TRBJ1-5
clone_size: once
cdr3_nt: TGTGCCAGCAGCTTAGAGCACAGGTCGACGAATCAGCCCCAGCATTTT
cdr3_aa: CASSLEHRSTNQPQHF

d_call: NA
v_call: TRBV2
j_call: TRBJ2-3
clone_size: few
cdr3_nt: TGTGCCAGCAGTGTGGGATTTGGAGATACGCAGTATTTT
cdr3_aa: CASSVGFGDTQYF

d_call: NA
v_call: TRBV29-1
j_call: TRBJ2-3
clone_size: many
cdr3_nt: TGCAGCGTCGAACCAGGGAGGCGGGTCACAGATACGCAGTATTTT
cdr3_aa: CSVEPGRRVTDTQYF

d_call: NA
v_call: TRBV12-3/TRBV12-4
j_call: TRBJ2-3
clone_size: NA
cdr3_nt: TGTGCCAGCAGTTTAGCATCGACTAGAATGGATACGCAGTATTTT
cdr3_aa: CASSLASTRMDTQYF

d_call: TRBD1
v_call: TRBV18
j_call: TRBJ1-1
clone_size: many
cdr3_nt: TGTGCCAGCTCACTAGTTCGGGACAGTGAAGCTTTCTTT
cdr3_aa: CASSLVRDSEAFF

d_call: TRBD2
v_call: TRBV10-3
j_call: TRBJ2-7
clone_size: NA
cdr3_nt: TGTGCCATCAGTGATCGCAGCGGGAGTATCTACGAGCAGTACTTC
cdr3_aa: CAISDRSGSIYEQYF

d_call: TRBD2
v_call: TRBV13
j_call: TRBJ2-4
clone_size: NA
cdr3_nt: TGTGCCAGCAGCTCGCCCCCCCAGCGGGAGAGCGGTAAAAACATTCAGTACTTC
cdr3_aa: CASSSPPQRESGKNIQYF

d_call: NA
v_call: TRBV11-2
j_call: TRBJ2-5
clone_size: NA
cdr3_nt: TGTGCCAGCAGCGCGGAAGAGACCCAGTACTTC
cdr3_aa: CASSAEETQYF

d_call: NA
v_call: TRBV20-1
j_call: TRBJ1-1
clone_size: NA
cdr3_nt: TGCAGTGCTAGAGACGGACAATCGAACACTGAAGCTTTCTTT
cdr3_aa: CSARDGQSNTEAFF

d_call: NA
v_call: TRBV7-9
j_call: TRBJ1-5
clone_size: many
cdr3_nt: TGTGCCAGCAGCCTCGCCGCAGGTAATCAGCCCCAGCATTTT
cdr3_aa: CASSLAAGNQPQHF

d_call: NA
v_call: TRBV29-1
j_call: TRBJ2-7
clone_size: NA
cdr3_nt: TGCAGCGTCCCAGGGAGGTCGTCCTACGAGCAGTACTTC
cdr3_aa: CSVPGRSSYEQYF

d_call: TRBD1
v_call: TRBV2
j_call: TRBJ2-3
clone_size: NA
cdr3_nt: TGTGCCAGCCGGTTGGGACAGACCACAGATACGCAGTATTTT
cdr3_aa: CASRLGQTTDTQYF

d_call: NA
v_call: TRBV7-3
j_call: TRBJ2-2
clone_size: NA
cdr3_nt: TGTGCCAGCAGCCCTCGGGGGAGCGGGGAGCTGTTTTTT
cdr3_aa: CASSPRGSGELFF

d_call: NA
v_call: TRBV7-9
j_call: TRBJ1-2
clone_size: NA
cdr3_nt: TGTGCCAGCAGCTTCAGCACCCCTATGGGCTACACCTTC
cdr3_aa: CASSFSTPMGYTF

d_call: TRBD1
v_call: TRBV7-9
j_call: TRBJ2-2
clone_size: few
cdr3_nt: TGTGCCAGCAGCTACCGACAGGGGGCGTACACCGGGGAGCTGTTTTTT
cdr3_aa: CASSYRQGAYTGELFF

d_call: NA
v_call: TRBV5-1
j_call: TRBJ2-6
clone_size: many
cdr3_nt: TGCGCCAGCAGCTCTGACACTGCTGGGGCCAACGTCCTGACTTTC
cdr3_aa: CASSSDTAGANVLTF